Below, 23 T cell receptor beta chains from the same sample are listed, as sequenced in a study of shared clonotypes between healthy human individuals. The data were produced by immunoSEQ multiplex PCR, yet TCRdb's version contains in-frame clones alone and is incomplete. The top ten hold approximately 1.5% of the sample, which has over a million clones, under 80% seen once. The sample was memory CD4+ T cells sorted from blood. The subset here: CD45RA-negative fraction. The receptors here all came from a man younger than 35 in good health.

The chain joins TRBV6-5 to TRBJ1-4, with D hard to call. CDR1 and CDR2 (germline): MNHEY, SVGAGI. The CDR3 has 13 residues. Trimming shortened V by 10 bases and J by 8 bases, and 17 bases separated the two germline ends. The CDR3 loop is CATTRSIGEKLFF. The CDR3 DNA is TGTGCCACCACAAGGAGCATAGGGGAAAAACTGTTTTTT.

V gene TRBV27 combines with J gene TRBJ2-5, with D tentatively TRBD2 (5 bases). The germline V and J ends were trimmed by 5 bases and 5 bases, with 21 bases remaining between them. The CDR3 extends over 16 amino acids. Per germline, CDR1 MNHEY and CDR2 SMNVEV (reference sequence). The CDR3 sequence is CASSPRSASPMETQYF. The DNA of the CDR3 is TGTGCCAGCAGTCCGAGGTCAGCTAGCCCCATGGAGACCCAGTACTTC.

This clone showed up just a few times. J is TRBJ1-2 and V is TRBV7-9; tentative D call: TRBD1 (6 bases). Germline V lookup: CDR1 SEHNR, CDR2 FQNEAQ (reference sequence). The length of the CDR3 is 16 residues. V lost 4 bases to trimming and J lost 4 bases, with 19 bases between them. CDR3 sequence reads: CASSSTGWADIYGYTF. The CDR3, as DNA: TGTGCCAGCAGCTCCACAGGGTGGGCAGATATCTATGGCTACACCTTC.

This CDR3 reads CASSQDGGQNTGELFF. The CDR3 DNA is TGTGCCAGCAGCCAAGACGGGGGGCAAAACACCGGGGAGCTGTTTTTT. The J gene is TRBJ2-2, the V gene TRBV4-2; the D gene is possibly TRBD2 (7 bases). The length of the CDR3 is 16 residues. In germline, CDR1 is LGHNA, CDR2 YNFKEQ. V was pared by 0 bases and J by 2 bases, with 10 bases between.

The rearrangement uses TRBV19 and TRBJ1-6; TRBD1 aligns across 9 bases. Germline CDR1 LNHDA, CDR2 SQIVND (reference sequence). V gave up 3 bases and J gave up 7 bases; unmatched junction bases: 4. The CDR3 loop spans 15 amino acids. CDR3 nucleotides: TGTGCCAGTAGTATGTGGGACAGGGTCAATTCACCCCTCCACTTT. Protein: CASSMWDRVNSPLHF.

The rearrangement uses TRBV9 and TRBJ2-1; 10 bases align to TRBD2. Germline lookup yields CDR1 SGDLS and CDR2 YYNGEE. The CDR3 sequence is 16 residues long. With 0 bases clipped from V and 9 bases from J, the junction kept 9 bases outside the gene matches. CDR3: CASSVDERGGRAEQFF. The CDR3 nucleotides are TGTGCCAGCAGCGTAGACGAGCGGGGGGGCCGGGCTGAGCAGTTCTTC.

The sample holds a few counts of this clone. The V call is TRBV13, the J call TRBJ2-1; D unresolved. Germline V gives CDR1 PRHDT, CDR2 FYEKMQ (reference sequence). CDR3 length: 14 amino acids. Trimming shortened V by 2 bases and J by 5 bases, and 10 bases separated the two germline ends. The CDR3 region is CASSLWSLDNEQFF. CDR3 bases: TGTGCCAGCAGCTTATGGTCCTTAGACAATGAGCAGTTCTTC. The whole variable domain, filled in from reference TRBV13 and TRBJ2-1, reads AAGVIQSPRHLIKEKRETATLKCYPIPRHDTVYWYQQGPGQDPQFLISFYEKMQSDKGSIPDRFSAQQFSDYHSELNMSSLELGDSALYFCASSLWSLDNEQFFGPGTRLTVL.

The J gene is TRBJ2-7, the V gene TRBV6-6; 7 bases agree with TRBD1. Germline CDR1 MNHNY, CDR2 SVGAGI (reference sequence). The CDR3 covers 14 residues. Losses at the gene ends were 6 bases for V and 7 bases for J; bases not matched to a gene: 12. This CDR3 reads CASRPGQITGEQYF. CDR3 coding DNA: TGTGCCAGCAGGCCGGGACAGATAACGGGGGAGCAGTACTTC.

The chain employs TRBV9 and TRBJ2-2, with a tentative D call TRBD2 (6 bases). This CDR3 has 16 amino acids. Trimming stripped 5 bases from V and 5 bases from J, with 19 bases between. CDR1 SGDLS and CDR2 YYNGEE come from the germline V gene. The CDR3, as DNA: TGTGCCAGCAGTCCGACTTCCGGGAGAGGTACCGGGGAGCTGTTTTTT. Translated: CASSPTSGRGTGELFF. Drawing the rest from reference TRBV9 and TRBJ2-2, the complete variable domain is DSGVTQTPKHLITATGQRVTLRCSPRSGDLSVYWYQQSLDQGLQFLIQYYNGEERAKGNILERFSAQQFPDLHSELNLSSLELGDSALYFCASSPTSGRGTGELFFGEGSRLTVL.

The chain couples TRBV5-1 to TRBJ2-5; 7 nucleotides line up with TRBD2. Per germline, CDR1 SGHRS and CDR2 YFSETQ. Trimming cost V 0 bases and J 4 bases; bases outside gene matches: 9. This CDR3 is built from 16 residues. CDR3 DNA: TGCGCCAGCAGCTTGGGTGCGGGAGCGGAGGGAGAGACCCAGTACTTC. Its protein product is CASSLGAGAEGETQYF.

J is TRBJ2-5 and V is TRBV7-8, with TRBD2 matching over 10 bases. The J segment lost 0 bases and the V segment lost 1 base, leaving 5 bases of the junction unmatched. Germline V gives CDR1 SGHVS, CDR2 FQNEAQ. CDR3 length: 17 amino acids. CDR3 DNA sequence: TGTGCCAGCAGCTTAGGGCTAGCGGGGGCCTACCAAGAGACCCAGTACTTC. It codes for CASSLGLAGAYQETQYF.

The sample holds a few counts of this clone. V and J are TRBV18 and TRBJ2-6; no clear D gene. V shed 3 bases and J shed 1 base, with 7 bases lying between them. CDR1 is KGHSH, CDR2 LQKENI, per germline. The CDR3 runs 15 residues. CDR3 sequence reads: CASSPMGSGANVLTF. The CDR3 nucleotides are TGTGCCAGCTCACCTATGGGATCTGGGGCCAACGTCCTGACTTTC. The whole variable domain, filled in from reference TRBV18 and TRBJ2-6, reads NAGVMQNPRHLVRRRGQEARLRCSPMKGHSHVYWYRQLPEEGLKFMVYLQKENIIDESGMPKERFSAEFPKEGPSILRIQQVVRGDSAAYFCASSPMGSGANVLTFGAGSRLTVL.

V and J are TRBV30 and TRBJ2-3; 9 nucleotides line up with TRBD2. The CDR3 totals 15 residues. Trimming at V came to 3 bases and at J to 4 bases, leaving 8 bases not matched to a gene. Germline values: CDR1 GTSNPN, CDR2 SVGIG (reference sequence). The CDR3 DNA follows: TGTGCCTGGAGGCCGGGCGGGAGGGGGCCAGATACGCAGTATTTT. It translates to CAWRPGGRGPDTQYF.

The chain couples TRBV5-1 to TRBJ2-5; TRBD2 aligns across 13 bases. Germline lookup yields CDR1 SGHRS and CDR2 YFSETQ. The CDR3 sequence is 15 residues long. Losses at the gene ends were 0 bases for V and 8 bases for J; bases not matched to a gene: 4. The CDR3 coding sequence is TGCGCCAGCAGCTTGGAGACTAGCGGGGGGTATACCCAGTACTTC. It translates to CASSLETSGGYTQYF.

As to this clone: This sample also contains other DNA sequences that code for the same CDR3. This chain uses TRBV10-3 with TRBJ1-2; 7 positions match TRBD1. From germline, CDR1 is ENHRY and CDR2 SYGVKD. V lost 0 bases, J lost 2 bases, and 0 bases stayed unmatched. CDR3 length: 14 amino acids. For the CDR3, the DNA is TGTGCCATCAGTGAGTCGGACAGGAACTATGGCTACACCTTC. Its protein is CAISESDRNYGYTF.

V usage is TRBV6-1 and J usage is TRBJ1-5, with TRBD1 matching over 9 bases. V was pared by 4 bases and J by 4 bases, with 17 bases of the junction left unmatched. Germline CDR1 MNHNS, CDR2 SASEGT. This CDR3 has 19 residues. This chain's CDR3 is CASSGGTGRQGRWNQPQHF. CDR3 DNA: TGTGCCAGCAGTGGGGGGACAGGGAGACAAGGGCGGTGGAATCAGCCCCAGCATTTT.

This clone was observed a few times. The CDR3 sequence is CASSQIQGGGTQYF. CDR3 nucleotides: TGTGCCAGCAGCCAAATACAGGGTGGTGGGACCCAGTACTTC. The chain couples TRBV14 to TRBJ2-5; perhaps TRBD1 as D (6 bases). Looked up from germline, CDR1 is SGHDN and CDR2 is FVKESK. The CDR3 consists of 14 residues. V was pared by 2 bases and J by 7 bases, with 14 bases between.

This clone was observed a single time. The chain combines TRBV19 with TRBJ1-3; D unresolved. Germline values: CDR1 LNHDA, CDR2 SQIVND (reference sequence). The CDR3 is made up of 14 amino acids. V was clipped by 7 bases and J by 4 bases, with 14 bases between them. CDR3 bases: TGTGCCAGTACCACGACCGGGCTCGGAAACACCATATATTTT. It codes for CASTTTGLGNTIYF.

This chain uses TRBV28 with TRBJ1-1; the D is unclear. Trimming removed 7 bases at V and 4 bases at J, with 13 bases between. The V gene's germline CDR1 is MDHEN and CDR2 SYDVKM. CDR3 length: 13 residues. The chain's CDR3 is CASTPETGTEAFF. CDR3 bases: TGTGCCAGCACTCCCGAGACCGGCACTGAAGCTTTCTTT.

The CDR3 nucleotides read TGTGCCAGCAGCTTGGGTGGGGGGAACTCTTACGAGCAGTACTTC. This codes for CASSLGGGNSYEQYF. The chain uses TRBV5-4 and TRBJ2-7; possibly TRBD2 for D (6 bases). The CDR3 consists of 15 residues. Per germline, CDR1 SGHNT and CDR2 YYREEE (reference sequence). V was shortened by 0 bases and J by 4 bases, with 14 bases between the two germline ends. Full variable domain (missing parts from reference TRBV5-4 and TRBJ2-7): ETGVTQSPTHLIKTRGQQVTLRCSSQSGHNTVSWYQQALGQGPQFIFQYYREEENGRGNFPPRFSGLQFPNYSSELNVNALELDDSALYLCASSLGGGNSYEQYFGPGTRLTVT.

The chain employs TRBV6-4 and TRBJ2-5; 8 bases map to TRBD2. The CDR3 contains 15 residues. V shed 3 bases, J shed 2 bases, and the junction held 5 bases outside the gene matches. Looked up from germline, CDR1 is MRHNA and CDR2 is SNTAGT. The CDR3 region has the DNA TGTGCCAGCAGTGAAGGGGCGGGAGGACAAGAGACCCAGTACTTC. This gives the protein CASSEGAGGQETQYF.

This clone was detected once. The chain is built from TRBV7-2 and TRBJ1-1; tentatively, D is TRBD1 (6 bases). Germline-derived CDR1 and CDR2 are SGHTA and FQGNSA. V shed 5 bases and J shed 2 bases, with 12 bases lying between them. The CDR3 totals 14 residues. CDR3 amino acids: CASSPHRANTEAFF. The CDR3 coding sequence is TGTGCCAGCAGCCCTCACAGGGCTAACACTGAAGCTTTCTTT.

The DNA for the CDR3 is TGCAGTGCTAGAGAGGGAGGGGGCTACACCTTC. It translates to CSAREGGGYTF. The genes are TRBV20-1 and TRBJ1-2; unclear D gene. With 0 bases removed from V and 8 bases from J, the gap between germline ends came to 7 bases. The germline V gene encodes CDR1 DFQATT and CDR2 SNEGSKA (reference sequence). The CDR3 covers 11 residues.